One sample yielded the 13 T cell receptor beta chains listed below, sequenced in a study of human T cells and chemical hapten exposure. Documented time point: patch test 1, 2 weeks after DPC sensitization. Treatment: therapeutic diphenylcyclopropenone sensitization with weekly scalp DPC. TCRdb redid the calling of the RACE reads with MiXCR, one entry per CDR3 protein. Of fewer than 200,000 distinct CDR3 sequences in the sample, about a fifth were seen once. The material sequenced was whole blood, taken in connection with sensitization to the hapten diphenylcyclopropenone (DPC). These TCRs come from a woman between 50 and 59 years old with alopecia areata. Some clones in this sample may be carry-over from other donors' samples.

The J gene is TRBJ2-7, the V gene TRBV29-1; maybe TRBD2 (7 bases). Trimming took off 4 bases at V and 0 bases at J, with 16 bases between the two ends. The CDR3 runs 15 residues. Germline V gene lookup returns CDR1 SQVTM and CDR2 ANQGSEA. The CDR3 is CSVVRGEGNSYEQYF. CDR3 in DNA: TGCAGCGTTGTTAGGGGGGAGGGGAACTCCTACGAGCAGTACTTC.

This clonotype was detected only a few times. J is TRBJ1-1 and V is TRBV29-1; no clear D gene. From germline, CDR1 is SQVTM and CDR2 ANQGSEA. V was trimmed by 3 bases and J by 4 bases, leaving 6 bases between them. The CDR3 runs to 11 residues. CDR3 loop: CSVESATEAFF. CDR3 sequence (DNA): TGCAGCGTTGAGTCGGCCACTGAAGCTTTCTTT.

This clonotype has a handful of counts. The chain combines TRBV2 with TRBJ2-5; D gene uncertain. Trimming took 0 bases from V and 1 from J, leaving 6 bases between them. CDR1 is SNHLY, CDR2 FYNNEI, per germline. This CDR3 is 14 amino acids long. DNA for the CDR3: TGTGCCAGCAGTGAAGCGGGCGGCCAAGAGACCCAGTACTTC. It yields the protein CASSEAGGQETQYF.

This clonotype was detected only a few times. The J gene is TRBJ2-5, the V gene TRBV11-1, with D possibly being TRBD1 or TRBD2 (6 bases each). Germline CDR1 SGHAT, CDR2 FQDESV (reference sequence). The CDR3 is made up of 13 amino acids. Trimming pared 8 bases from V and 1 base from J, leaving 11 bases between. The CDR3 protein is CASGGTSQETQYF. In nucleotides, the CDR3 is TGTGCCAGCGGCGGGACAAGCCAAGAGACCCAGTACTTC.

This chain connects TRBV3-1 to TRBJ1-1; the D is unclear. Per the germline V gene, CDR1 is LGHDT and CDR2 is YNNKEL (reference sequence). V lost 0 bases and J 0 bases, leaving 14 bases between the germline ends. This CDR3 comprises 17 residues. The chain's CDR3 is CASSQERVNLMNTEAFF. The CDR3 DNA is TGTGCCAGCAGCCAAGAGCGGGTAAACTTAATGAACACTGAAGCTTTCTTT. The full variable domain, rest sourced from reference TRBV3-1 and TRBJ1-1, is DTAVSQTPKYLVTQMGNDKSIKCEQNLGHDTMYWYKQDSKKFLKIMFSYNNKELIINETVPNRFSPKSPDKAHLNLHINSLELGDSAVYFCASSQERVNLMNTEAFFGQGTRLTVV.

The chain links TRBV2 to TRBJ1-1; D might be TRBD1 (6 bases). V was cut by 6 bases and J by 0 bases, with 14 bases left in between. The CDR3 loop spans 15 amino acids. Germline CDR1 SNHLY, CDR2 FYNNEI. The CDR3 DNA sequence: TGTGCCAGCAGGTCACTAAGGGGGGTGAACACTGAAGCTTTCTTT. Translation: CASRSLRGVNTEAFF. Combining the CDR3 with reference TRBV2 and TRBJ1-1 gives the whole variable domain EPEVTQTPSHQVTQMGQEVILRCVPISNHLYFYWYRQILGQKVEFLVSFYNNEISEKSEIFDDQFSVERPDGSNFTLKIRSTKLEDSAMYFCASRSLRGVNTEAFFGQGTRLTVV.

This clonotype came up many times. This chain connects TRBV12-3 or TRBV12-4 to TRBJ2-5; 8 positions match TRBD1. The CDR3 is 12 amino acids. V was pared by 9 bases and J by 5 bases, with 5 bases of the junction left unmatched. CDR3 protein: CASQGAGETQYF. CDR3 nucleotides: TGTGCCAGTCAGGGGGCGGGGGAGACCCAGTACTTC.

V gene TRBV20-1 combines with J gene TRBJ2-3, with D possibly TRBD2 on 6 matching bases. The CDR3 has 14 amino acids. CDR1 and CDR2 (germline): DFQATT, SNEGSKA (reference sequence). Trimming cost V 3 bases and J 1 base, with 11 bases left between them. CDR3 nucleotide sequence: TGCAGTGCTAGCGCTCCTAGCGGCACAGATACGCAGTATTTT. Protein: CSASAPSGTDTQYF.

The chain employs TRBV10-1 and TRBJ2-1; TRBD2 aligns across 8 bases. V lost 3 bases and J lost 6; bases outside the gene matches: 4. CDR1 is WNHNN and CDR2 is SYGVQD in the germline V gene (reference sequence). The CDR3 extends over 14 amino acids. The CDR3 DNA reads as TGCGCCAGCAGTGATCCCGGGAGGGTCAATGAGCAGTTCTTC. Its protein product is CASSDPGRVNEQFF.

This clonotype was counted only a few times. Here the CDR3 DNA reads TGCGCCAGCAGCTCACAGGGCCTGGGACCAAGCTCTGGGGCCAACGTCCTGACTTTC. Its translation is CASSSQGLGPSSGANVLTF. The rearrangement joins TRBV5-1 to TRBJ2-6; TRBD1 is a possible D gene (6 bases). Trimming pared 3 bases from V and 0 bases from J, leaving 19 bases between. This CDR3 is built from 19 residues. The germline V gene has CDR1 SGHRS and CDR2 YFSETQ.

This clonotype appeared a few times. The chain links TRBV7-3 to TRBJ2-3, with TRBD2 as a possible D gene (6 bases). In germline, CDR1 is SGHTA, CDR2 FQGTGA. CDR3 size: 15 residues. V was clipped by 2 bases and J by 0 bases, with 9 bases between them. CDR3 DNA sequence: TGTGCCAGCAGCTTAGGAGGGTTTAGCACAGATACGCAGTATTTT. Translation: CASSLGGFSTDTQYF.

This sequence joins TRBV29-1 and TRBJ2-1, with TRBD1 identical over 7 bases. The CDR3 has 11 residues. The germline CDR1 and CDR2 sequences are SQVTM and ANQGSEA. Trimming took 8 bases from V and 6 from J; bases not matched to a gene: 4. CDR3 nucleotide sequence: TGCAGCACTGACAGGGTCAATGAGCAGTTCTTC. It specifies CSTDRVNEQFF.

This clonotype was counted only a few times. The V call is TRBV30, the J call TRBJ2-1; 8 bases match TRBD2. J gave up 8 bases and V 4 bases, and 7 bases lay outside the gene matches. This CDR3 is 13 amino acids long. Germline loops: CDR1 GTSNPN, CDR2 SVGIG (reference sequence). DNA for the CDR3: TGTGCCTGGAAGGGACTAGTAACAGATGAGCAGTTCTTC. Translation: CAWKGLVTDEQFF.